This T cell receptor beta chain was sequenced for a study of T cell changes during pregnancy in multiple sclerosis. This CDR3 is 15 amino acids long. The V segment lost 4 bases and the J segment 6 bases; nucleotides outside the gene matches: 8. Germline loops: CDR1 SGHAT, CDR2 FQDESV (reference sequence). Sequencing was performed with immunoSEQ multiplex PCR; in TCRdb, only in-frame clones are kept and a portion is missing. The repertoire holds 42,000 or so clones, with 90% to 95% as singletons. The chain links TRBV11-1 to TRBJ1-4, with 7 bases lining up with TRBD1. The sequences come from CD4+ T cells from peripheral blood mononuclear cells, collected after pregnancy. The sequence was obtained from a female donor with multiple sclerosis, enrolled in a pregnancy study. The CDR3 region is CASSSMTGLHEKLFF. The CDR3 nucleotides read TGTGCCAGCAGCTCCATGACAGGGCTTCATGAAAAACTGTTTTTT.